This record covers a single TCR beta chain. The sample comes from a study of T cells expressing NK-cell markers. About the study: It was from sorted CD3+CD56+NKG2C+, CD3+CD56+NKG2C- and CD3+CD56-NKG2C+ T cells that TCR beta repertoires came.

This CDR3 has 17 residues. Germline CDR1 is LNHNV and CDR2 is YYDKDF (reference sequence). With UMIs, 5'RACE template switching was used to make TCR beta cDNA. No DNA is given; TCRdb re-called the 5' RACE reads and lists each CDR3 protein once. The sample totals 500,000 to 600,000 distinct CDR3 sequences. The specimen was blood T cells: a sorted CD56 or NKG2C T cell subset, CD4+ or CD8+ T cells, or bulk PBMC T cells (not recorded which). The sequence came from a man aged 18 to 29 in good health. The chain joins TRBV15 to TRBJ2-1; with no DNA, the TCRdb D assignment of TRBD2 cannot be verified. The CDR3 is CATSRDLGLAGGNEQFF. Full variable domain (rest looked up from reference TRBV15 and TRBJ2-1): DAMVIQNPRYQVTQFGKPVTLSCSQTLNHNVMYWYQQKSSQAPKLLFHYYDKDFNNEADTPDNFQSRRPNTSFCFLDIRSPGLGDTAMYLCATSRDLGLAGGNEQFFGPGTRLTVL.